Below, one T cell receptor (beta chain) is given with its context. Source study methods: Counts of nucleated cells, estimated from reference gene primer amplification, were obtained. Clones were sequenced by immunoSEQ multiplex PCR, and TCRdb holds only the in-frame ones, with some missing. V, J and clone size were drawn from that table, and D and trimming were deduced from the DNA. The sample yields over 200,000 clones, roughly 86% seen once. The data were taken from a study of blood T cell repertoires in COVID-19. Study-level information: The study drew acute and convalescent COVID-19 samples from the United States, Italy and Spain. The cDNA or gDNA used as material had been derived from T cells, B-cell-depleted T cells, or PBMCs.

Germline assignment: CDR1 SGHVS and CDR2 FNYEAQ. Trimming left V 5 bases short and J 7 bases short, with 13 bases between. This CDR3 spans 13 amino acids. The sample consisted of peripheral blood. The chain recombines TRBV7-6 with TRBJ2-3, with D tentatively TRBD2 (6 bases). This clonotype was sampled from a woman in her 30s who had recovered from COVID-19. CDR3 DNA sequence: TGTGCCAGCAGCCCGTCGGGGGTTCATACGCAGTATTTT. Its protein is CASSPSGVHTQYF.